These T cell receptor beta chains were read from a single sample in a study of OX40 agonist ivuxolimab in advanced cancers. This table comes from immunoSEQ multiplex PCR, and its TCRdb copy is limited to in-frame clones, with some not included. This table holds about 46,000 clones, about 88% found once. Sequences were derived from CD4+ or CD8+ T cells sorted from blood, sampled in a trial of the OX40 agonist ivuxolimab. The receptors were gathered from an adult with an advanced solid tumor such as melanoma, head and neck, liver or kidney cancer. Both conserved end residues are part of each CDR3. A D gene is named only where the DNA matches it firmly. Only some rows state a clone size, as once, few, many or a class for expanded clones.

size: .
D: TRBD1
J: TRBJ2-7
V: TRBV28
DNA: TGTGCCAGCAGTTCGCCAGGGGGCCCGTCTTCCTACGAGCAGTACTTC
CDR3: CASSSPGGPSSYEQYF

size: .
D: .
J: TRBJ2-3
V: TRBV30
DNA: TGTGCCTGGAGTGTAAAACCTAGCACAGATACGCAGTATTTT
CDR3: CAWSVKPSTDTQYF

size: once
D: .
J: TRBJ2-7
V: TRBV18
DNA: TGTGCCAGCTCACCACCGGTGGGGCTCAGCTCCTACGAGCAGTACTTC
CDR3: CASSPPVGLSSYEQYF

size: .
D: TRBD1
J: TRBJ1-5
V: TRBV5-6
DNA: TGTGCCAGCAGCTTCTGGGACAGGCTTAATCAGCCCCAGCATTTT
CDR3: CASSFWDRLNQPQHF

size: .
D: .
J: TRBJ2-7
V: TRBV5-4
DNA: TGTGCCAGCAGCTTGGATGTCGGAAGCTCCTACGAGCAGTACTTC
CDR3: CASSLDVGSSYEQYF

size: .
D: TRBD1
J: TRBJ1-2
V: TRBV5-6
DNA: TGTGCCAGCAGCTCCGGGACAGGGGGAGCCTTTTATGGCTACACCTTC
CDR3: CASSSGTGGAFYGYTF

size: once
D: .
J: TRBJ2-1
V: TRBV4-1
DNA: TGCGCCAGCAGCCGCCCCAGGGCTCTGGGCTCCTACAATGAGCAGTTCTTC
CDR3: CASSRPRALGSYNEQFF

size: once
D: .
J: TRBJ1-4
V: TRBV7-8
DNA: TGTGCCAGCAGCTTAGTAGCGGGAACCGAAAAACTGTTTTTT
CDR3: CASSLVAGTEKLFF

size: .
D: .
J: TRBJ2-7
V: TRBV14
DNA: TGTGCCAGCAGCCCCGCCGGGGGAGGCGAGCAGTGCTTC
CDR3: CASSPAGGGEQCF

size: .
D: TRBD1
J: TRBJ1-6
V: TRBV2
DNA: TGTGCCAGTGAACAGGGGGCGATGGATTCACCCCTCCACTTT
CDR3: CASEQGAMDSPLHF